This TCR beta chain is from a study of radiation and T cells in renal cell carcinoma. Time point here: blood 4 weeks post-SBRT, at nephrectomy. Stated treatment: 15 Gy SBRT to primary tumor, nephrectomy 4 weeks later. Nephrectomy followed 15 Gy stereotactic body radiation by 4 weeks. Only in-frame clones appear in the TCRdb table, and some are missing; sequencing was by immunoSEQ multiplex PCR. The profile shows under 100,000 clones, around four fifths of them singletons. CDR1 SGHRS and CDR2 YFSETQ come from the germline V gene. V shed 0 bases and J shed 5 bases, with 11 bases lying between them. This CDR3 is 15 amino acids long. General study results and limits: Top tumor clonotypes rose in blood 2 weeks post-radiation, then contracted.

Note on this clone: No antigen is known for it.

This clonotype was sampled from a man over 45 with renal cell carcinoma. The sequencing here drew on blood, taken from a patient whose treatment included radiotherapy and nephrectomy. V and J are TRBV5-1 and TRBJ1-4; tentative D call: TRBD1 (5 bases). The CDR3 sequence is CASSLGAGLNEKLFF. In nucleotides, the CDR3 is TGCGCCAGCAGCTTGGGGGCAGGGTTAAATGAAAAACTGTTTTTT.